These 29 T cell receptor beta chains came from one sample sequenced in a study of shared clonotypes between healthy human individuals. Measured with immunoSEQ multiplex PCR; TCRdb has only the in-frame clones, and not every one. The profile shows 500,000 or so clones, roughly 95% of them singletons. The material sequenced was naive CD4+ T cells sorted from blood. The subset: CD45RA+ positively selected. The receptor source for this set is a woman aged 25 to 39 in good health.

The chain carries TRBV7-6 and TRBJ2-7; possible D gene TRBD1, 6 bases. Germline V gene sequence: CDR1 SGHVS, CDR2 FNYEAQ. CDR3 length: 15 residues. Trimming left V 1 base short and J 0 bases short, with 10 bases between. The CDR3 is CASSLGGGASYEQYF. DNA for the CDR3: TGTGCCAGCAGCTTAGGAGGGGGTGCCTCCTACGAGCAGTACTTC.

The V gene is TRBV10-3, the J gene TRBJ2-5; 7 bases map to TRBD1. V shed 4 bases and J 1 base; nucleotides not matched to a gene: 12. The germline V gene encodes CDR1 ENHRY and CDR2 SYGVKD. The CDR3 is made up of 17 amino acids. The CDR3 DNA sequence: TGTGCCATCAGTGGGTCCCCGTTGACAGGGACCCAAGAGACCCAGTACTTC. Protein sequence: CAISGSPLTGTQETQYF.

This chain links TRBV5-6 with TRBJ1-1; TRBD1 might be the D (6 bases). Germline lookup yields CDR1 SGHDT and CDR2 YYEEEE. The CDR3 is made up of 14 amino acids. Trimming cost V 0 bases and J 7 bases, with 13 bases left between them. The CDR3 sequence is CASSLGGGRREAFF. The CDR3 coding sequence is TGTGCCAGCAGCTTGGGCGGGGGGCGCCGTGAAGCTTTCTTT.

The chain has TRBV18 and TRBJ2-1, with 13 positions matching TRBD2. The V segment lost 4 bases and the J segment 0 bases; nucleotides outside the gene matches: 6. Germline V lookup: CDR1 KGHSH, CDR2 LQKENI. The length of the CDR3 is 18 residues. As DNA, the CDR3 is TGTGCCAGCTCACTCCGGGGACTAGCGGGAACCTCCTACAATGAGCAGTTCTTC. Protein: CASSLRGLAGTSYNEQFF. Full variable domain (missing parts from reference TRBV18 and TRBJ2-1): NAGVMQNPRHLVRRRGQEARLRCSPMKGHSHVYWYRQLPEEGLKFMVYLQKENIIDESGMPKERFSAEFPKEGPSILRIQQVVRGDSAAYFCASSLRGLAGTSYNEQFFGPGTRLTVL.

The J gene is TRBJ2-3, the V gene TRBV6-6; D may be TRBD1 (7 bases). V gave up 6 bases and J gave up 6 bases, with 19 bases separating them. The CDR3 loop spans 15 amino acids. Germline V gives CDR1 MNHNY, CDR2 SVGAGI (reference sequence). The CDR3: CASRDRRDFADTQYF. The CDR3 coding sequence is TGTGCCAGCAGGGACAGGCGGGACTTCGCGGATACGCAGTATTTT.

The V gene is TRBV6-5, the J gene TRBJ2-6; D remains ambiguous. The CDR3 totals 13 residues. The germline gives CDR1 MNHEY, CDR2 SVGAGI. V gave up 6 bases and J gave up 4 bases, with 7 bases separating them. The CDR3 region has the DNA TGTGCCAGCAGCTCTGGCGGGGCCAACGTCCTGACTTTC. Protein product: CASSSGGANVLTF.

V and J are TRBV5-4 and TRBJ2-1; perhaps TRBD2 as D (7 bases). Germline V gene lookup returns CDR1 SGHNT and CDR2 YYREEE (reference sequence). There are 17 residues in the CDR3. Trimming took off 4 bases at V and 6 bases at J, with 23 bases between the two ends. Written as DNA, the CDR3 is TGTGCCAGCAGCGAGGGGGACTCGGGGGGATCATTCAATGAGCAGTTCTTC. This codes for CASSEGDSGGSFNEQFF. The entire variable domain, with the rest obtained from reference TRBV5-4 and TRBJ2-1, is as follows: ETGVTQSPTHLIKTRGQQVTLRCSSQSGHNTVSWYQQALGQGPQFIFQYYREEENGRGNFPPRFSGLQFPNYSSELNVNALELDDSALYLCASSEGDSGGSFNEQFFGPGTRLTVL.

The chain has TRBV28 and TRBJ2-2; 7 nucleotides line up with TRBD2. Germline V CDR1 and CDR2: MDHEN, SYDVKM. With 7 bases clipped from V and 5 bases from J, the junction kept 19 bases outside the gene matches. The CDR3 sequence is 18 residues long. The CDR3 loop is CASTPVPWGAGRTGELFF. The CDR3 DNA follows: TGTGCCAGCACTCCCGTCCCCTGGGGAGCGGGAAGGACCGGGGAGCTGTTTTTT. The whole variable domain, remainder taken from reference TRBV28 and TRBJ2-2, is DVKVTQSSRYLVKRTGEKVFLECVQDMDHENMFWYRQDPGLGLRLIYFSYDVKMKEKGDIPEGYSVSREKKERFSLILESASTNQTSMYLCASTPVPWGAGRTGELFFGEGSRLTVL.

The chain links TRBV5-4 to TRBJ2-1; 13 nucleotides line up with TRBD2. Germline CDR1 SGHNT, CDR2 YYREEE (reference sequence). The CDR3 loop spans 16 amino acids. The junction had 7 bases not matched to a gene; V was cut back by 4 bases and J by 6 bases. CDR3 nucleotide sequence: TGTGCCAGCAGCCTCTGGACTAGCGGGAGTGGCAATGAGCAGTTCTTC. This gives the protein CASSLWTSGSGNEQFF.

The chain employs TRBV30 and TRBJ1-5; D might be TRBD1 (6 bases). Germline V gives CDR1 GTSNPN, CDR2 SVGIG (reference sequence). The CDR3 covers 15 residues. The V end lost 0 bases, the J end lost 4 bases, and 13 bases lay between the germline ends. CDR3 DNA sequence: TGTGCCTGGAGTGTACTGGGACACGGAAATCAGCCCCAGCATTTT. As protein: CAWSVLGHGNQPQHF.

The chain uses TRBV19 and TRBJ2-7; unclear D gene. From germline, CDR1 is LNHDA and CDR2 SQIVND (reference sequence). CDR3 length: 15 residues. V was cut by 0 bases and J by 6 bases, with 15 bases left in between. CDR3 DNA: TGTGCCAGTAGTATAGATTTGGCGGCCTCAGGCGAGCAGTACTTC. Its protein is CASSIDLAASGEQYF.

CDR3 sequence (DNA): TGTGCCAGCAGCTTGCGGTCGCGGAGCTCTGGAAACACCATATATTTT. This gives the protein CASSLRSRSSGNTIYF. This chain uses TRBV5-6 with TRBJ1-3; no reliable D call. Germline assignment: CDR1 SGHDT and CDR2 YYEEEE. With 1 base removed from V and 0 bases from J, the gap between germline ends came to 11 bases. This CDR3 contains 16 residues.

V gene TRBV5-4 combines with J gene TRBJ2-7, with unresolved D. The ends were cut back, 0 bases at V and 6 bases at J, with 10 bases in the middle. In germline, CDR1 is SGHNT, CDR2 YYREEE (reference sequence). This CDR3 is 13 amino acids long. DNA for the CDR3: TGTGCCAGCAGCTTGGAGGCCACCCCCGAGCAGTACTTC. It encodes CASSLEATPEQYF.

V usage is TRBV11-1 and J usage is TRBJ2-7; D may be TRBD2 (6 bases). Per germline, CDR1 SGHAT and CDR2 FQDESV (reference sequence). V lost 3 bases, J lost 0 bases, and 21 bases lay in between. The CDR3 contains 18 residues. The CDR3 region is CASSFMLPGRDFSYEQYF. The CDR3 bases are TGTGCCAGCAGCTTCATGCTCCCGGGACGGGACTTCTCCTACGAGCAGTACTTC.

The chain links TRBV2 to TRBJ1-5; 7 nucleotides line up with TRBD1. Germline-derived CDR1 and CDR2 are SNHLY and FYNNEI. Trimming removed 3 bases from V and 0 bases from J; junction bases left unmatched: 5. This CDR3 contains 16 residues. The CDR3 bases are TGTGCCAGCAGTGACGGGACAGATTATAGCAATCAGCCCCAGCATTTT. Translation: CASSDGTDYSNQPQHF. The full variable domain, its missing parts supplied by reference TRBV2 and TRBJ1-5, is EPEVTQTPSHQVTQMGQEVILRCVPISNHLYFYWYRQILGQKVEFLVSFYNNEISEKSEIFDDQFSVERPDGSNFTLKIRSTKLEDSAMYFCASSDGTDYSNQPQHFGDGTRLSIL.

CDR3 sequence (DNA): TGTGCCAGCAGCTTAGGAGACCATCAGCCCCAGCATTTT. It is translated as CASSLGDHQPQHF. The rearrangement links TRBV11-2 to TRBJ1-5; D gene uncertain. Germline V gives CDR1 SGHAT, CDR2 FQNNGV. This CDR3 comprises 13 residues. The V end lost 1 base, the J end lost 5 bases, and 6 bases lay between the germline ends.

In its sample, this clone was seen once. This rearrangement joins TRBV18 to TRBJ1-3; D is uncertain. Germline V CDR1 and CDR2: KGHSH, LQKENI. V lost 2 bases, J lost 2 bases, and 10 bases lay in between. The CDR3 sequence is 15 residues long. The CDR3 protein is CASSPSYGPGNTIYF. The CDR3, as DNA: TGTGCCAGCTCACCAAGTTATGGACCTGGAAACACCATATATTTT.

The J gene is TRBJ2-3, the V gene TRBV10-2; 13 bases fit TRBD2. With V trimmed by 3 bases and J by 5 bases, 5 bases remained unmatched. This CDR3 spans 16 amino acids. The germline V gene has CDR1 WSHSY and CDR2 SAAADI. The CDR3 coding sequence is TGCGCCAGCAGTGATCGGACTAGCGGGAGTGTAGATACGCAGTATTTT. This sequence encodes CASSDRTSGSVDTQYF.

This rearrangement joins TRBV19 to TRBJ2-1; the match to TRBD1 covers 7 bases. Germline lookup yields CDR1 LNHDA and CDR2 SQIVND (reference sequence). The J segment lost 13 bases and the V segment lost 7 bases, leaving 13 bases of the junction unmatched. The CDR3 runs to 13 residues. The CDR3 coding sequence is TGTGCCAGTAATCATCCCACCCGACAGGGACAGTTCTTC. This gives the protein CASNHPTRQGQFF.

The chain employs TRBV5-1 and TRBJ1-4; 9 nucleotides match TRBD1. The CDR3 is 15 amino acids. The J segment lost 11 bases and the V segment lost 3 bases, leaving 11 bases of the junction unmatched. Germline V gene sequence: CDR1 SGHRS, CDR2 YFSETQ. The CDR3 spells CASSWGQGGKEKLFF. The DNA of the CDR3 is TGCGCCAGCAGCTGGGGACAGGGCGGAAAGGAGAAACTGTTTTTT. Looking up the rest from reference TRBV5-1 and TRBJ1-4 gives the full variable domain: KAGVTQTPRYLIKTRGQQVTLSCSPISGHRSVSWYQQTPGQGLQFLFEYFSETQRNKGNFPGRFSGRQFSNSRSEMNVSTLELGDSALYLCASSWGQGGKEKLFFGSGTQLSVL.

The chain has TRBV11-3 and TRBJ1-2; D ambiguous. V shed 1 base and J shed 3 bases, with 12 bases lying between them. This CDR3 has 15 amino acids. The V gene's germline CDR1 is SGHNT and CDR2 YENEEA. CDR3 DNA: TGTGCCAGCAGCTTAGTGGCGGGAGTCTACTATGGCTACACCTTC. Protein product: CASSLVAGVYYGYTF.

V usage is TRBV5-6 and J usage is TRBJ1-3; the D gene is possibly TRBD1 (6 bases). The V gene lost 0 bases and the J gene lost 0 bases, with 16 bases spanning the gap. Looked up from germline, CDR1 is SGHDT and CDR2 is YYEEEE. The CDR3 is made up of 18 amino acids. CDR3 bases: TGTGCCAGCAGCTTGGTAGGGGGGCCTAACTTCTCTGGAAACACCATATATTTT. It translates to CASSLVGGPNFSGNTIYF.

This clone was seen only a few times. V gene TRBV9 combines with J gene TRBJ2-3, with 9 bases matching TRBD2. The trim removed 1 base at V and 0 bases at J, leaving 0 bases unmatched. The CDR3 sequence is 15 residues long. Germline CDR1 SGDLS, CDR2 YYNGEE. The CDR3 sequence is CASSVLAGSTDTQYF. CDR3 sequence (DNA): TGTGCCAGCAGCGTACTAGCGGGAAGCACAGATACGCAGTATTTT.

This clone was observed once. The gene calls are TRBV5-4 and TRBJ2-7; the match to TRBD2 covers 8 bases. In germline, CDR1 is SGHNT, CDR2 YYREEE (reference sequence). The CDR3 is made up of 14 amino acids. V dropped 3 bases and J dropped 4; count of bases not matched to a gene: 6. CDR3 in amino acids: CASSSQRERYEQYF. CDR3 nucleotides: TGTGCCAGCAGCTCCCAGCGGGAGAGATACGAGCAGTACTTC.

Notes on this clone: In the same sample, other DNA sequences code for this CDR3. DNA for the CDR3: TGTGCCAGCAGTCCCGGACAGTTGAACACTGAAGCTTTCTTT. Translating it yields CASSPGQLNTEAFF. V is TRBV28 and J is TRBJ1-1; tentatively, D is TRBD1 (6 bases). This CDR3 is built from 14 residues. Germline lookup yields CDR1 MDHEN and CDR2 SYDVKM. Trimming pared 5 bases from V and 0 bases from J, leaving 10 bases between.

The genes are TRBV10-3 and TRBJ1-2; D gene uncertain. Germline V gene lookup returns CDR1 ENHRY and CDR2 SYGVKD. The CDR3 is 15 amino acids. V lost 7 bases, J lost 2 bases, and 17 bases lay in between. CDR3 bases: TGTGCCATCACAAGGGAGCCTACGGGAAACTATGGCTACACCTTC. As protein: CAITREPTGNYGYTF.

This rearrangement joins TRBV25-1 to TRBJ1-1; maybe TRBD1 (5 bases). This CDR3 is 13 amino acids long. Germline CDR1 and CDR2: MGHDK and SYGVNS. V was trimmed by 4 bases and J by 7 bases, leaving 13 bases between them. CDR3 in DNA: TGTGCCAGCAGTGGGCTGCAGGGTATTGAAGCTTTCTTT. The encoded protein is CASSGLQGIEAFF.

This rearrangement joins TRBV5-1 to TRBJ2-1, with 9 bases identical to TRBD2. With V trimmed by 0 bases and J by 4 bases, 2 bases remained unmatched. The CDR3 is 15 amino acids. Germline V CDR1 and CDR2: SGHRS, YFSETQ. The CDR3 region has the DNA TGCGCCAGCAGCTTGGCCAGCGGGAGGTACAATGAGCAGTTCTTC. Translation gives CASSLASGRYNEQFF.

The chain carries TRBV5-1 and TRBJ2-7; 7 positions agree with TRBD1. This CDR3 is 14 amino acids long. V shed 1 base, J shed 5 bases, and the junction held 6 bases outside the gene matches. Germline assignment: CDR1 SGHRS and CDR2 YFSETQ. CDR3 coding DNA: TGCGCCAGCAGCTTGCTCACGACAGGGAACGAGCAGTACTTC. Its translation is CASSLLTTGNEQYF.